This TCR beta chain is drawn from a study of T cell repertoires in cytomegalovirus infection. Turning to the study itself: TCR beta signatures that were public indicated CMV infection and matching HLA type.

Study-wide results and caveats: It was HLA-C-restricted CMV-specific TCR beta clonotypes that dominated the response ex vivo. Carriers of CMV plus the relevant HLA were identified by cumulative public TCR beta family frequency.

The CDR3 is 19 amino acids. In germline, CDR1 is MGHRA, CDR2 YSYEKL. The V gene lost 5 bases and the J gene lost 0 bases, with 25 bases spanning the gap. TCRdb reprocessed the reads with MiXCR, giving one entry per CDR3 protein. The repertoire has roughly 320,000 distinct CDR3 sequences, approximately 10% of them found once; the top ten carry 2% to 3%. Of note for this clonotype: Its antigen is as yet unknown.

This clonotype was sampled from a human donor in good health (CMV status not recorded). Some clones in this sample may be carry-over from other donors' samples. The sample was PBMCs. The rearrangement joins TRBV4-1 to TRBJ1-2; no clear D. In DNA, the CDR3 is TGCGCCAGCAGCTACCGCCTAGTACACGGGATAACTACTAACTATGGCTACACCTTC. Translation gives CASSYRLVHGITTNYGYTF.